This entry describes one T cell receptor (beta chain). Its target is not known. This sample is drawn from a study of cytomegalovirus exposure and HLA in healthy donors. Study background: An earlier analysis found 120 million or so unique TCR beta sequences from around 180 million T cells.

PCR primers comprised 60 Vbeta and 13 Jbeta primers. Data came from immunoSEQ multiplex PCR; TCRdb stores just in-frame clones and leaves some out. The table includes some 190,000 clones, 75% to 85% detected once. General study results and limits: In an earlier analysis, about 87% or about 30%: the productive usage of most TCR beta V segments. With high specificity and sensitivity, the classifier reportedly diagnosed cytomegalovirus status. An analysis was carried out later, and it reportedly showed fewer N-insertions in an Asian-associated ancestry cluster than the approximately 700-donor mean.

Sequencing used PBMCs. The TCR originated in a man younger than 35 in good health and CMV-seronegative.

CDR3 sequence (DNA): TGTGCCAGCAGAGGGGAACAAGAGACCCAGTACTTC. It translates to CASRGEQETQYF. V gene TRBV6-4 combines with J gene TRBJ2-5; the D gene is possibly TRBD1 (5 bases). Germline V gives CDR1 MRHNA, CDR2 SNTAGT. CDR3 size: 12 residues. Between the trimmed V and J ends, which lost 6 bases and 2 bases, there was a span of 7 bases.